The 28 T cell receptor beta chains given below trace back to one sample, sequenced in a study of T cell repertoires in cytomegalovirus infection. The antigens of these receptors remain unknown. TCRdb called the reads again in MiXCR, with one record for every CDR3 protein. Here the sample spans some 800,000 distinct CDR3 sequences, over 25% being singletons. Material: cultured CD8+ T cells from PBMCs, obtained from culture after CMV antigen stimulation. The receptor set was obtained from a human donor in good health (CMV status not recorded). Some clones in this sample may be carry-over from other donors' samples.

CDR3 residues: CASSERRGGTDTQYF. The CDR3 DNA sequence: TGTGCCAGCAGTGAAAGGCGGGGGGGCACAGATACGCAGTATTTT. The V call is TRBV6-1, the J call TRBJ2-3, with 8 bases identical to TRBD2. V was pared by 2 bases and J by 1 base, with 2 bases of the junction left unmatched. Germline CDR1 and CDR2: MNHNS and SASEGT. The CDR3 loop spans 15 amino acids.

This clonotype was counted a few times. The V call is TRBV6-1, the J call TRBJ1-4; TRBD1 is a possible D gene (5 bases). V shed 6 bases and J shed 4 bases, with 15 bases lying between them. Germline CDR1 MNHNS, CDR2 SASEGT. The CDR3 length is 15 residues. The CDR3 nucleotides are TGTGCCAGCAGAGGGACGGCCTCGCGTAATGAAAAACTGTTTTTT. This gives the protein CASRGTASRNEKLFF.

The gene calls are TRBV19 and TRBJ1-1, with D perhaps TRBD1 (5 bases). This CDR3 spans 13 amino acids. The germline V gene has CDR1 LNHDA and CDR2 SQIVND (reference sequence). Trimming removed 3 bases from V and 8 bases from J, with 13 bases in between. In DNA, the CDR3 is TGTGCCAGTAGTATCGGACACGTACGAGAAGCTTTCTTT. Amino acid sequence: CASSIGHVREAFF.

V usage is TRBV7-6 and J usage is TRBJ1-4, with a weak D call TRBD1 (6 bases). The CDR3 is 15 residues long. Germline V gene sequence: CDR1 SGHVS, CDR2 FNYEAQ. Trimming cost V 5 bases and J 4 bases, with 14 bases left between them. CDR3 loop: CASSTHRDLNEKLFF. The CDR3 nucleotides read TGTGCCAGCAGCACACACAGGGACCTTAATGAAAAACTGTTTTTT.

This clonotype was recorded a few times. The CDR3 coding sequence is TGTGCCAGCAGCTTAGAAAGGTTAGAGAGGGCCAATTCACCCCTCCACTTT. This translates into CASSLERLERANSPLHF. The chain carries TRBV7-8 and TRBJ1-6; D is unresolved. CDR3 size: 17 residues. The V end was cut by 1 base, the J end by 7 bases, with 17 bases between. CDR1 and CDR2 (germline): SGHVS, FQNEAQ.

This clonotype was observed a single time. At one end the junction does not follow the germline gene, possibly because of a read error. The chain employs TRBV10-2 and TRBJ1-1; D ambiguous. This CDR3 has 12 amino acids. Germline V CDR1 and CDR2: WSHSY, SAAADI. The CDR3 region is CASSEIRTEDFF. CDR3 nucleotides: TGCGCCAGCAGTGAGATTAGGACTGAAGATTTCTTT.

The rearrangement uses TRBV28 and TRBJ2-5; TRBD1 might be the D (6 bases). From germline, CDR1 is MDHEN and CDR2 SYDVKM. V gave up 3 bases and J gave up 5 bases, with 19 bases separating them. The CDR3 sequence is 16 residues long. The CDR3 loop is CASSFGLRGNGETQYF. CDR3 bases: TGTGCCAGCAGTTTTGGACTGAGGGGGAATGGTGAGACCCAGTACTTC.

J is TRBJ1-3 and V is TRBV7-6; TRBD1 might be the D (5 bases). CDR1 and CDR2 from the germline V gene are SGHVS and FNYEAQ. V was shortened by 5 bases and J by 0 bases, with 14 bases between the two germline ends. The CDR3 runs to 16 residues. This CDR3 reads CASSPRDRSSGNTIYF. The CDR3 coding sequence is TGTGCCAGCAGCCCCCGGGACCGATCCTCTGGAAACACCATATATTTT.

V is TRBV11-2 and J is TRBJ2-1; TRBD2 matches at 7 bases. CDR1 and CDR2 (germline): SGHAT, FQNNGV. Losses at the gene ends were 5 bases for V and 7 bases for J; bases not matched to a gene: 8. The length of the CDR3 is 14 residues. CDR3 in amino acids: CASSIPRGRNEQFF. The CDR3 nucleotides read TGTGCCAGCAGCATCCCGCGGGGGAGGAATGAGCAGTTCTTC.

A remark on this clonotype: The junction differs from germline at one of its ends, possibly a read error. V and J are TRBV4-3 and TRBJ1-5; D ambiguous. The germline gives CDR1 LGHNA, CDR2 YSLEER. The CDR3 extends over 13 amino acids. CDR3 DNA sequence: TGCGCCAGCACCCAAGATCGGGGTCAGCCCCAGCATTTT. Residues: CASTQDRGQPQHF.

As DNA, the CDR3 is TGTGCCAGCGTTCCCCGGCTATCCTCCTACAATGAGCAGTTCTTC. It yields the protein CASVPRLSSYNEQFF. V is TRBV7-9 and J is TRBJ2-1; no clear D gene. The CDR3 totals 15 residues. Trimming cost V 8 bases and J 0 bases, with 14 bases left between them. Germline CDR1 is SEHNR and CDR2 is FQNEAQ (reference sequence).

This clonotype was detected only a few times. CDR3 amino acids: CASSIGTRGTDTQYF. DNA of the CDR3: TGTGCCAGCAGCATCGGGACGCGGGGAACAGATACGCAGTATTTT. The J gene is TRBJ2-3, the V gene TRBV7-8; weak D call: TRBD2 (6 bases). V shed 5 bases and J shed 3 bases, with 15 bases lying between them. The CDR3 runs 15 residues. Germline loops: CDR1 SGHVS, CDR2 FQNEAQ.

The CDR3 is CASDQGIYNSPLHF. Written as DNA, the CDR3 is TGTGCCAGCGACCAGGGCATCTATAATTCACCCCTCCACTTT. The chain is built from TRBV2 and TRBJ1-6; a possible D gene is TRBD1 (5 bases). The CDR3 extends over 14 amino acids. Trimming removed 8 bases from V and 3 bases from J, with 11 bases in between. Germline CDR1 reads SNHLY; CDR2 reads FYNNEI.

CDR3 nucleotides: TGTGCCAGCAGCCTTTACAGGGAGGGCGGGGAAGCTTTCTTT. Amino acids: CASSLYREGGEAFF. The chain links TRBV6-6 to TRBJ1-1; a weak D match, TRBD1 (6 bases). The CDR3 length is 14 residues. CDR1 MNHNY and CDR2 SVGAGI come from the germline V gene (reference sequence). The ends were cut back, 6 bases at V and 8 bases at J, with 19 bases in the middle.

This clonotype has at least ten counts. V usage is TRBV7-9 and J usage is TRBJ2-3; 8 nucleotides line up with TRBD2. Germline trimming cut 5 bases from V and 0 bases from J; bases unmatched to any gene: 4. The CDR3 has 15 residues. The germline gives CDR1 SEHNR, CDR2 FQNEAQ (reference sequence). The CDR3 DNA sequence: TGTGCCAGCAGCGCAGCGGGGGAAAGCACAGATACGCAGTATTTT. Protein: CASSAAGESTDTQYF.

CDR3 residues: CASSIEGNTEAFF. As DNA, the CDR3 is TGTGCCAGTAGTATCGAGGGGAACACTGAAGCTTTCTTT. V gene TRBV19 combines with J gene TRBJ1-1; D is ambiguous. Trimming cost V 3 bases and J 1 base, with 6 bases left between them. There are 13 residues in the CDR3. Germline values: CDR1 LNHDA, CDR2 SQIVND (reference sequence).

The CDR3 DNA is TGTGCCAGCAGCCAAGCCGGGAGCTCCTACGAGCAGTACTTC. This encodes CASSQAGSSYEQYF. This chain joins TRBV11-2 and TRBJ2-7; maybe TRBD2 (6 bases). Looked up from germline, CDR1 is SGHAT and CDR2 is FQNNGV. Deletions cut 5 bases from V and 0 bases from J, with 11 bases between. This CDR3 contains 14 residues. Full variable domain (remainder filled in from reference TRBV11-2 and TRBJ2-7): EAGVAQSPRYKIIEKRQSVAFWCNPISGHATLYWYQQILGQGPKLLIQFQNNGVVDDSQLPKDRFSAERLKGVDSTLKIQPAKLEDSAVYLCASSQAGSSYEQYFGPGTRLTVT.

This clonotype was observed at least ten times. Here the CDR3 DNA reads TGTGCCAGCCATACTGGTACGACCTTCTACGAGCAGTACTTC. This gives the protein CASHTGTTFYEQYF. This sequence joins TRBV7-9 and TRBJ2-7; D not resolved. Germline V gene sequence: CDR1 SEHNR, CDR2 FQNEAQ (reference sequence). The CDR3 is 14 residues long. Between the trimmed V and J ends, which lost 8 bases and 3 bases, there was a span of 17 bases.

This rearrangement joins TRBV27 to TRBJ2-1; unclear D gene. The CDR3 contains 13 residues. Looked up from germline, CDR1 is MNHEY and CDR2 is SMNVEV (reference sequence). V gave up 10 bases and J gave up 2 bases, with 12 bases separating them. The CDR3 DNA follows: TGTGCCACCTCGGACCGAGCCTACAATGAGCAGTTCTTC. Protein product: CATSDRAYNEQFF.

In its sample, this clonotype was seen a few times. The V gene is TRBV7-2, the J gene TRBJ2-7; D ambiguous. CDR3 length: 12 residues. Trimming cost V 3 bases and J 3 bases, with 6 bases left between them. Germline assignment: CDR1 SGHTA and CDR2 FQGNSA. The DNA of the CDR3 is TGTGCCAGCAGCTTCTCTATCTACGAGCAGTACTTC. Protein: CASSFSIYEQYF.

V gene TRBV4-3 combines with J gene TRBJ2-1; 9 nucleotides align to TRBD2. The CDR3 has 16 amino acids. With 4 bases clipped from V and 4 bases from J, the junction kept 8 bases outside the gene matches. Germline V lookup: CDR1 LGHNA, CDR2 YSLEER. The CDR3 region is CASSPGGGASYNEQFF. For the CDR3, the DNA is TGCGCCAGCAGCCCGGGCGGGGGGGCTTCTTACAATGAGCAGTTCTTC.

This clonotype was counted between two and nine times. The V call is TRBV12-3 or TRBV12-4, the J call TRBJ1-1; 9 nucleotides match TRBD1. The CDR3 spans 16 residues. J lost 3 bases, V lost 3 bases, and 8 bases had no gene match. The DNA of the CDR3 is TGTGCCAGCAGTTTTCCAGGGACAGGGCTCTACACTGAAGCTTTCTTT. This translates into CASSFPGTGLYTEAFF.

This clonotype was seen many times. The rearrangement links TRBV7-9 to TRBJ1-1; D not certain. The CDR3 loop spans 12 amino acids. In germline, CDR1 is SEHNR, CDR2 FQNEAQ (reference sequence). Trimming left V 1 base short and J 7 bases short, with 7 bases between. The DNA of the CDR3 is TGTGCCAGCAGCTTAGGATCAGGTGAAGCTTTCTTT. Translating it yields CASSLGSGEAFF. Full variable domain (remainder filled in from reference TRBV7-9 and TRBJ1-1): DTGVSQNPRHKITKRGQNVTFRCDPISEHNRLYWYRQTLGQGPEFLTYFQNEAQLEKSRLLSDRFSAERPKGSFSTLEIQRTEQGDSAMYLCASSLGSGEAFFGQGTRLTVV.

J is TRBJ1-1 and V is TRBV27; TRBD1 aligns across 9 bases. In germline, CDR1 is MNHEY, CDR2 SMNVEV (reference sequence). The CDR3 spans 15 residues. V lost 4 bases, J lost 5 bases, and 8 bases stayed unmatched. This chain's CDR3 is CASSWHRGRGTEAFF. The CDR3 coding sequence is TGTGCCAGCAGTTGGCACAGGGGGCGAGGGACTGAAGCTTTCTTT.

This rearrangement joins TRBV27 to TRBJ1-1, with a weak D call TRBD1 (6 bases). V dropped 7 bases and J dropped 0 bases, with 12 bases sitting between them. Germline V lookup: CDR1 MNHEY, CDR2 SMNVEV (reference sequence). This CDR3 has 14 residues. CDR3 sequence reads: CASTRGGMNTEAFF. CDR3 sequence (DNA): TGTGCCAGCACAAGGGGGGGGATGAACACTGAAGCTTTCTTT.

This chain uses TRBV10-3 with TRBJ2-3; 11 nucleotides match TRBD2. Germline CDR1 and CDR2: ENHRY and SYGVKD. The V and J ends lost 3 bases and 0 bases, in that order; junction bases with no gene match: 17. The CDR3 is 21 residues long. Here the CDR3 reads CAISDKSSGGPLPTSTDTQYF. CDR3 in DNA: TGTGCCATCAGTGATAAATCTAGCGGGGGGCCACTCCCCACTAGCACAGATACGCAGTATTTT.

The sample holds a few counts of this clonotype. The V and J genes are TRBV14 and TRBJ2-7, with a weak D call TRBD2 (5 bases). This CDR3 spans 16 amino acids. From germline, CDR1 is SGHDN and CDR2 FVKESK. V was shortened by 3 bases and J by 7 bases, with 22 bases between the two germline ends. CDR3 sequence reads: CASSHTAGSNLEEQYF. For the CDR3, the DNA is TGTGCCAGCAGCCACACCGCGGGTAGCAACCTAGAGGAGCAGTACTTC. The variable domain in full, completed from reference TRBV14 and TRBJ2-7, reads EAGVTQFPSHSVIEKGQTVTLRCDPISGHDNLYWYRRVMGKEIKFLLHFVKESKQDESGMPNNRFLAERTGGTYSTLKVQPAELEDSGVYFCASSHTAGSNLEEQYFGPGTRLTVT.

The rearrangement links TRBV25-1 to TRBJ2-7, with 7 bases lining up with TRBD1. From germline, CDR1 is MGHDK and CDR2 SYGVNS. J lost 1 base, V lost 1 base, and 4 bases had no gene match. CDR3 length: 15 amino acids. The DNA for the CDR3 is TGTGCCAGCAGTGAATTCGAGACAGGGTCCTACGAGCAGTACTTC. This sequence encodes CASSEFETGSYEQYF.